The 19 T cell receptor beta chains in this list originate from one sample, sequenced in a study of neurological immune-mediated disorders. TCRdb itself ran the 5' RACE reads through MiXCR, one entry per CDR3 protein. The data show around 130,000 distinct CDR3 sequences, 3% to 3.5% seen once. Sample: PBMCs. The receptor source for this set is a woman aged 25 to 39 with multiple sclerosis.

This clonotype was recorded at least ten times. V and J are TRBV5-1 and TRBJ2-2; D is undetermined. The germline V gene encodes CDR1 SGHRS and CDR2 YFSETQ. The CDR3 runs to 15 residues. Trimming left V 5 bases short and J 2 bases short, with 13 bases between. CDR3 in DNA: TGCGCCAGCAGTGAATGGACGCTAAACACCGGGGAGCTGTTTTTT. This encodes CASSEWTLNTGELFF. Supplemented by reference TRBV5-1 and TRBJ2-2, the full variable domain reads KAGVTQTPRYLIKTRGQQVTLSCSPISGHRSVSWYQQTPGQGLQFLFEYFSETQRNKGNFPGRFSGRQFSNSRSEMNVSTLELGDSALYLCASSEWTLNTGELFFGEGSRLTVL.

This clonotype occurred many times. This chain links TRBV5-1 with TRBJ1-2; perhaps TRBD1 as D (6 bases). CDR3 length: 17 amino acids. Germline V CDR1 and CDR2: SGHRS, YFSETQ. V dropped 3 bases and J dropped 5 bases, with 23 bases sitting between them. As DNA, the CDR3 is TGCGCCAGCAGCTCGGGGGGCCGGACGGAGTTAGGGTATGGCTACACCTTC. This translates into CASSSGGRTELGYGYTF.

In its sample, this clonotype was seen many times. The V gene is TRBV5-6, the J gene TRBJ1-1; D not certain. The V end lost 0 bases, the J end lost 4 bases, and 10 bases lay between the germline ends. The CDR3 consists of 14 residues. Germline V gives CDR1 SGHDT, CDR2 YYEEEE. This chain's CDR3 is CASSLGARPTEAFF. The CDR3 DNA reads TGTGCCAGCAGCTTGGGGGCGCGCCCCACTGAAGCTTTCTTT. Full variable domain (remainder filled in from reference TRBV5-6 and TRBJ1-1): DAGVTQSPTHLIKTRGQQVTLRCSPKSGHDTVSWYQQALGQGPQFIFQYYEEEERQRGNFPDRFSGHQFPNYSSELNVNALLLGDSALYLCASSLGARPTEAFFGQGTRLTVV.

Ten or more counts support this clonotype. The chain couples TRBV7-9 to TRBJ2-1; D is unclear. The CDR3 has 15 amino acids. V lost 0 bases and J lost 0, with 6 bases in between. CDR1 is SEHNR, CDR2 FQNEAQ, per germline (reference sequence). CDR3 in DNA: TGTGCCAGCAGCTTAGCCACAAGCTCCTACAATGAGCAGTTCTTC. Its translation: CASSLATSSYNEQFF. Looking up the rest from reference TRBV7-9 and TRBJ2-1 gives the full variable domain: DTGVSQNPRHKITKRGQNVTFRCDPISEHNRLYWYRQTLGQGPEFLTYFQNEAQLEKSRLLSDRFSAERPKGSFSTLEIQRTEQGDSAMYLCASSLATSSYNEQFFGPGTRLTVL.

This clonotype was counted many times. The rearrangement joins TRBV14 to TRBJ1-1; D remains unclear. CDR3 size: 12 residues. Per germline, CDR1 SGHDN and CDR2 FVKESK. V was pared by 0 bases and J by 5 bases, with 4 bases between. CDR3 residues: CASSQDFTEAFF. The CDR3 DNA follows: TGTGCCAGCAGCCAAGACTTTACTGAAGCTTTCTTT.

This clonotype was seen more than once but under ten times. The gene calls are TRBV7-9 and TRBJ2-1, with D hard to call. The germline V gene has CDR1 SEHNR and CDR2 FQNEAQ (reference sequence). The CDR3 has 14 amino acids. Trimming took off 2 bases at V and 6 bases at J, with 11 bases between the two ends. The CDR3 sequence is CASSLTDGVNEQFF. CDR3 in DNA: TGTGCCAGCAGCTTAACAGACGGCGTCAATGAGCAGTTCTTC.

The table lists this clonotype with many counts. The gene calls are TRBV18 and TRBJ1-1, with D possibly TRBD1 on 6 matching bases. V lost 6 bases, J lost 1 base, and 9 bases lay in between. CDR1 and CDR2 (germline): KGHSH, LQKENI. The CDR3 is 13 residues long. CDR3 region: CASSPTGNTEAFF. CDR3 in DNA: TGTGCCAGCTCCCCGACAGGGAACACTGAAGCTTTCTTT.

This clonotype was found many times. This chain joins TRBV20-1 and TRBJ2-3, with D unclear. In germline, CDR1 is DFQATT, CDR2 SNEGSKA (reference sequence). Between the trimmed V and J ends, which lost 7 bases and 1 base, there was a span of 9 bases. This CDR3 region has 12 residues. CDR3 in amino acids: CSVGDRTDTQYF. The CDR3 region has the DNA TGCAGTGTCGGTGACCGCACAGATACGCAGTATTTT.

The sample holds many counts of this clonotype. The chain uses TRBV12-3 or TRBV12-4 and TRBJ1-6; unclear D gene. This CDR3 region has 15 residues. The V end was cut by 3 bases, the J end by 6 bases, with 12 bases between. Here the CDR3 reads CASSLRRTGNSPLHF. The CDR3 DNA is TGTGCCAGCAGTTTGAGACGGACTGGTAATTCACCCCTCCACTTT.

CDR3 sequence (DNA): TGTGCCAGCAGTTTCGGGGGGGCCCTGATCTCCTACGAGCAGTACTTC. Translation: CASSFGGALISYEQYF. This chain connects TRBV12-3 or TRBV12-4 to TRBJ2-7, with 8 bases matching TRBD2. After removal of 3 bases from V and 0 bases from J, the junction contained 7 bases not matched to a gene. The CDR3 consists of 16 residues.

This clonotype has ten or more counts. The CDR3 bases are TGTGCCAGCAGCGTAGGGGGGGCGAACTCTGGAAACACCATATATTTT. Its protein is CASSVGGANSGNTIYF. The gene calls are TRBV9 and TRBJ1-3; TRBD1 might be the D (6 bases). This CDR3 contains 16 residues. Germline-derived CDR1 and CDR2 are SGDLS and YYNGEE. The V end was cut by 0 bases, the J end by 0 bases, with 10 bases between.

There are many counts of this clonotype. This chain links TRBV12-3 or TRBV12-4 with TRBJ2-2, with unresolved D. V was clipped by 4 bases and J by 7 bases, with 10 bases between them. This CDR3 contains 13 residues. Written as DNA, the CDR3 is TGTGCCAGCAGTTCGGCGGAGATCGGGGAGCTGTTTTTT. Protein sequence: CASSSAEIGELFF.

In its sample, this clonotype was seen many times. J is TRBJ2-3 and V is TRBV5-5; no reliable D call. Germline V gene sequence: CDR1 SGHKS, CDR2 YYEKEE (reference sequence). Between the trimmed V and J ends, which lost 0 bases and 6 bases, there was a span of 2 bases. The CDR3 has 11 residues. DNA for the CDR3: TGTGCCAGCAGCTTGGTGGATACGCAGTATTTT. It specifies CASSLVDTQYF.

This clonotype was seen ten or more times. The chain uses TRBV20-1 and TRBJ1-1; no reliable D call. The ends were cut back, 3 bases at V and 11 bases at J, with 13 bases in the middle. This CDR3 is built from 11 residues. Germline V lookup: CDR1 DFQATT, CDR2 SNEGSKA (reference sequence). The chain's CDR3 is CSASTEGSAFF. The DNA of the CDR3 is TGCAGTGCTAGTACGGAGGGAAGCGCTTTCTTT.

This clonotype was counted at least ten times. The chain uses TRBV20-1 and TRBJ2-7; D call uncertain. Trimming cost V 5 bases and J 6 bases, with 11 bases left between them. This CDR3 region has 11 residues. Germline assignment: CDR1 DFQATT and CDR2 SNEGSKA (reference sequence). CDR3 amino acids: CSAGLGSEQYF. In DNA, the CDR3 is TGCAGTGCTGGCTTAGGCAGCGAGCAGTACTTC.

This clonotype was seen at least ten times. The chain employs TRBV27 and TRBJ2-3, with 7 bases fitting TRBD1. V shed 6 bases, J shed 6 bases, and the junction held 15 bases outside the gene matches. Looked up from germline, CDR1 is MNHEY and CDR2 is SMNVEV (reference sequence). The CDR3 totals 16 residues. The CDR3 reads CASSSWPPQGQDTQYF. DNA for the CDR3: TGTGCCAGCAGCTCCTGGCCTCCACAGGGGCAGGATACGCAGTATTTT.

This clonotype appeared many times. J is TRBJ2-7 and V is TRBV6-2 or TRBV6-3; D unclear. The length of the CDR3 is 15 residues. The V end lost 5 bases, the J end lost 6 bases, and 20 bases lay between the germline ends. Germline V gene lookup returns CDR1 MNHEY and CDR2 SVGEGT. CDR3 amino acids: CASSPQRGGITEQYF. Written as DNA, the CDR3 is TGTGCCAGCAGTCCTCAACGCGGTGGGATCACCGAGCAGTACTTC.

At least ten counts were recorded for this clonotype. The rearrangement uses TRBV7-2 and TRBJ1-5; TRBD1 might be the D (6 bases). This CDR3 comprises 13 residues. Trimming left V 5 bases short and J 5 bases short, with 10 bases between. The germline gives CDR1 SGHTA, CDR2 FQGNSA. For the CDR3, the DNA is TGTGCCAGCAGCCTAAACAGGGATCAGCCCCAGCATTTT. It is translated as CASSLNRDQPQHF.

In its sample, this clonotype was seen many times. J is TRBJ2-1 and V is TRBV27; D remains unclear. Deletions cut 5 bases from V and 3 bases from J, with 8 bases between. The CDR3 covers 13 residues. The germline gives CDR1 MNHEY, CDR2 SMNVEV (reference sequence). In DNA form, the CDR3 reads TGTGCCAGCAGTCCGAACGTCTACAATGAGCAGTTCTTC. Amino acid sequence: CASSPNVYNEQFF.